Below are 20 T cell receptor beta chains sequenced from a single sample in a study of cytomegalovirus exposure and HLA in healthy donors. The PCR used 60 Vbeta and 13 Jbeta primers. Clones were sequenced by immunoSEQ multiplex PCR, and TCRdb holds only the in-frame ones, with some missing. Of about 90,000 clones listed, just over 65% are singletons. Sequencing input: PBMCs. The receptors stem from a man aged 25-45 years in good health and CMV-seronegative.

The chain uses TRBV5-6 and TRBJ2-1, with 9 positions matching TRBD1. Unmatched junction bases numbered 7, after V lost 4 bases and J lost 2 bases. The CDR3 covers 16 residues. Germline CDR1 reads SGHDT; CDR2 reads YYEEEE. The DNA for the CDR3 is TGTGCCAGCAGCCGTGACAGGGGGGAGGCCTACAATGAGCAGTTCTTC. As protein: CASSRDRGEAYNEQFF.

The rearrangement joins TRBV28 to TRBJ2-7, with 11 bases matching TRBD2. The V gene end was trimmed by 5 bases and the J gene end by 1 base; junction bases not matched to a gene: 10. Germline V CDR1 and CDR2: MDHEN, SYDVKM. The CDR3 is 17 residues long. Written as DNA, the CDR3 is TGTGCCAGCAGTCTGGGACTAGCGGTGACCCTTTCCTACGAGCAGTACTTC. Protein product: CASSLGLAVTLSYEQYF.

The rearrangement uses TRBV7-9 and TRBJ2-3, with D unresolved. CDR3 length: 15 amino acids. CDR1 is SEHNR, CDR2 FQNEAQ, per germline (reference sequence). The ends were cut back, 2 bases at V and 4 bases at J, with 13 bases in the middle. The CDR3 protein is CASSLNIRHPDTQYF. The CDR3 DNA sequence: TGTGCCAGCAGCTTAAACATCAGGCACCCAGATACGCAGTATTTT.

CDR3 nucleotides: TGTGCCAGCAGTTATGGCGACAGTAATTCACCCCTCCACTTT. Protein: CASSYGDSNSPLHF. J is TRBJ1-6 and V is TRBV27, with a weak D call TRBD1 (5 bases). Germline V gene data show CDR1 as MNHEY and CDR2 as SMNVEV (reference sequence). The V end was cut by 4 bases, the J end by 6 bases, with 10 bases between. This CDR3 contains 14 residues.

CDR3 in DNA: TGTGCCAGTAGTATAGTTCCGGGGATGAGGGCTGAAGCTTTCTTT. Residues: CASSIVPGMRAEAFF. The V gene is TRBV19, the J gene TRBJ1-1; the D is unclear. Trimming took 1 base from V and 6 from J, leaving 15 bases between them. This CDR3 has 15 amino acids. CDR1 and CDR2 from the germline V gene are LNHDA and SQIVND (reference sequence). The full variable domain, rest sourced from reference TRBV19 and TRBJ1-1, is DGGITQSPKYLFRKEGQNVTLSCEQNLNHDAMYWYRQDPGQGLRLIYYSQIVNDFQKGDIAEGYSVSREKKESFPLTVTSAQKNPTAFYLCASSIVPGMRAEAFFGQGTRLTVV.

This chain connects TRBV7-8 to TRBJ2-7; TRBD1 matches at 8 bases. The V and J ends lost 4 bases and 6 bases, in that order; junction bases with no gene match: 5. This CDR3 has 13 amino acids. Germline-derived CDR1 and CDR2 are SGHVS and FQNEAQ. The CDR3 region is CASSSTGEVEQYF. The CDR3 coding sequence is TGTGCCAGCAGCTCGACAGGGGAGGTCGAGCAGTACTTC.

This clone was observed once. The chain couples TRBV2 to TRBJ1-2; D is undetermined. V lost 4 bases and J 2 bases, leaving 5 bases between the germline ends. The CDR3 has 12 amino acids. Per germline, CDR1 SNHLY and CDR2 FYNNEI. The chain's CDR3 is CASSAGNYGYTF. As DNA, the CDR3 is TGTGCCAGCAGTGCCGGGAACTATGGCTACACCTTC.

V is TRBV19 and J is TRBJ1-2, with TRBD1 matching over 12 bases. Per the germline V gene, CDR1 is LNHDA and CDR2 is SQIVND (reference sequence). The CDR3 is made up of 15 amino acids. Trimming at V came to 8 bases and at J to 4 bases, leaving 8 bases not matched to a gene. The CDR3 loop reads CASSAGQGAAYGYTF. The CDR3 bases are TGTGCCAGTTCAGCGGGACAGGGGGCCGCCTATGGCTACACCTTC.

This rearrangement joins TRBV28 to TRBJ1-4; 7 bases are shared with TRBD1. CDR3 length: 14 amino acids. V lost 6 bases, J lost 8 bases, and 9 bases stayed unmatched. Germline V gene lookup returns CDR1 MDHEN and CDR2 SYDVKM. The CDR3 reads CASSSGQLFEKLFF. The DNA of the CDR3 is TGTGCCAGCAGCTCGGGACAGCTATTCGAAAAACTGTTTTTT.

This chain connects TRBV28 to TRBJ1-2, with a weak D call TRBD1 (5 bases). The CDR3 spans 13 residues. Per the germline V gene, CDR1 is MDHEN and CDR2 is SYDVKM. Trimming took off 3 bases at V and 4 bases at J, with 9 bases between the two ends. CDR3 amino acids: CASSFGRAYGYTF. CDR3 bases: TGTGCCAGCAGTTTCGGCAGGGCCTATGGCTACACCTTC.

V gene TRBV30 combines with J gene TRBJ1-1; no firm D call. Germline CDR1 and CDR2: GTSNPN and SVGIG (reference sequence). The V and J ends lost 3 bases and 4 bases respectively, with 12 bases between them. CDR3 length: 13 amino acids. CDR3 in DNA: TGTGCCTGGAGCGTTACGGGGAGCACTGAAGCTTTCTTT. It yields the protein CAWSVTGSTEAFF.

The CDR3: CASSVGLAVYNEQFF. The CDR3 coding sequence is TGTGCCAGCAGCGTAGGACTAGCGGTGTACAATGAGCAGTTCTTC. This rearrangement joins TRBV7-9 to TRBJ2-1; TRBD2 matches at 10 bases. V was pared by 5 bases and J by 4 bases, with 5 bases of the junction left unmatched. The CDR3 loop spans 15 amino acids. The germline gives CDR1 SEHNR, CDR2 FQNEAQ (reference sequence). The full variable domain, rest sourced from reference TRBV7-9 and TRBJ2-1, is DTGVSQNPRHKITKRGQNVTFRCDPISEHNRLYWYRQTLGQGPEFLTYFQNEAQLEKSRLLSDRFSAERPKGSFSTLEIQRTEQGDSAMYLCASSVGLAVYNEQFFGPGTRLTVL.

The gene calls are TRBV11-3 and TRBJ2-1, with TRBD2 as a possible D gene (6 bases). This CDR3 has 13 residues. The V end lost 5 bases, the J end lost 7 bases, and 12 bases lay between the germline ends. The germline gives CDR1 SGHNT, CDR2 YENEEA. Here the CDR3 DNA reads TGTGCCAGCAGCGCTAGAGGGAGGAATGAGCAGTTCTTC. It specifies CASSARGRNEQFF.

This clone was seen a few times. The chain combines TRBV5-6 with TRBJ2-4; maybe TRBD1 (5 bases). The CDR3 consists of 15 residues. Germline V gives CDR1 SGHDT, CDR2 YYEEEE. The ends were cut back, 4 bases at V and 3 bases at J, with 14 bases in the middle. The CDR3 sequence is CASSRTDSDKNIQYF. DNA for the CDR3: TGTGCCAGCAGCCGTACCGACAGTGACAAAAACATTCAGTACTTC. Drawing the rest from reference TRBV5-6 and TRBJ2-4, the complete variable domain is DAGVTQSPTHLIKTRGQQVTLRCSPKSGHDTVSWYQQALGQGPQFIFQYYEEEERQRGNFPDRFSGHQFPNYSSELNVNALLLGDSALYLCASSRTDSDKNIQYFGAGTRLSVL.

This clone showed up just a few times. The genes are TRBV5-1 and TRBJ1-6; 7 bases fit TRBD1. Germline lookup yields CDR1 SGHRS and CDR2 YFSETQ. The CDR3 loop spans 16 amino acids. V dropped 4 bases and J dropped 9; count of bases not matched to a gene: 13. CDR3 nucleotide sequence: TGCGCCAGCAGCCCAACTGGGACAGTAGGTTCTTCACCCCTCCACTTT. It translates to CASSPTGTVGSSPLHF.

The V and J genes are TRBV5-1 and TRBJ2-5, with a weak D call TRBD1 (6 bases). Trimming stripped 3 bases from V and 5 bases from J, with 17 bases between. Germline loops: CDR1 SGHRS, CDR2 YFSETQ. The CDR3 is 15 residues long. CDR3 nucleotides: TGCGCCAGCAGCTGGGATGGCTCGAGGGGGGAGACCCAGTACTTC. The encoded protein is CASSWDGSRGETQYF.

This clone was observed a few times. The chain recombines TRBV5-6 with TRBJ1-5; 8 nucleotides match TRBD1. The CDR3 runs to 16 residues. Germline assignment: CDR1 SGHDT and CDR2 YYEEEE. Trimming removed 6 bases from V and 7 bases from J; junction bases left unmatched: 15. CDR3 nucleotides: TGTGCCAGCATCCCCCGGACAGGGTCAATTCAGCAGCCCCAGCATTTT. Protein sequence: CASIPRTGSIQQPQHF.

This clone was picked up a small number of times. This rearrangement joins TRBV27 to TRBJ1-2; TRBD1 matches 11 bases. CDR3 length equals 17 residues. The junction had 12 bases not matched to a gene; V was cut back by 5 bases and J by 4 bases. From germline, CDR1 is MNHEY and CDR2 SMNVEV (reference sequence). The DNA for the CDR3 is TGTGCCAGCAGTCCGATGACCGGACAGGGGGCTAGCTATGGCTACACCTTC. Translated, it gives CASSPMTGQGASYGYTF.

The rearrangement links TRBV25-1 to TRBJ1-2; 7 bases fit TRBD1. The length of the CDR3 is 13 residues. Germline V gives CDR1 MGHDK, CDR2 SYGVNS. The ends lost 6 bases at V and 8 bases at J; junction bases unmatched: 9. CDR3 residues: CASRGGGEQGYTF. DNA for the CDR3: TGTGCCAGCAGAGGAGGGGGCGAACAGGGCTACACCTTC.

A single count supports this clone. The chain is built from TRBV7-8 and TRBJ2-3; 9 bases align to TRBD2. The CDR3 extends over 18 amino acids. Looked up from germline, CDR1 is SGHVS and CDR2 is FQNEAQ. J was trimmed by 2 bases and V by 1 base; bases with no gene match: 10. CDR3 in DNA: TGTGCCAGCAGCTTAGGTCGAAAGCGGGGGGCCAACACAGATACGCAGTATTTT. Translation: CASSLGRKRGANTDTQYF.